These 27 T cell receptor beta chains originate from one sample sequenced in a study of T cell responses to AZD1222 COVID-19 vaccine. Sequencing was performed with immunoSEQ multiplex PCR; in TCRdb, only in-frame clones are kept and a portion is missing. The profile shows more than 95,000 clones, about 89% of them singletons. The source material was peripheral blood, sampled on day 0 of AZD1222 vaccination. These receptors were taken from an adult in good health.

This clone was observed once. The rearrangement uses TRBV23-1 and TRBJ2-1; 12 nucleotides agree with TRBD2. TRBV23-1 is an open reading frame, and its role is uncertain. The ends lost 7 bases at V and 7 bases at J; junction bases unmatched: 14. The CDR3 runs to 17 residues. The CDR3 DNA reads TGCGCCAGCACACAAAGGACTAGCGGGGCCCGCAAGAATGAGCAGTTCTTC. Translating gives CASTQRTSGARKNEQFF.

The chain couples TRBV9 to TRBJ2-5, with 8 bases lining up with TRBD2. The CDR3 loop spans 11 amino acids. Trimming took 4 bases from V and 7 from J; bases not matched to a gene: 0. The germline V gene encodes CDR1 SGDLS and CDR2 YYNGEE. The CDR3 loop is CASSREGTQYF. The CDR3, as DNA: TGTGCCAGCAGCCGGGAGGGGACCCAGTACTTC.

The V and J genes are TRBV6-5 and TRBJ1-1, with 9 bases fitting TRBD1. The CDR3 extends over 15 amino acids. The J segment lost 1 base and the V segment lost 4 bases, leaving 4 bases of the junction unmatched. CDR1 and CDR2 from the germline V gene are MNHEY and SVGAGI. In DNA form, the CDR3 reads TGTGCCAGCAGTTCCCGACAGGGGGAGAACACTGAAGCTTTCTTT. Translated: CASSSRQGENTEAFF.

The CDR3 DNA is TGTGCCAGCAGTTACTCGAGCCTAGCGGTGAACAATGAGCAGTTCTTC. Translation gives CASSYSSLAVNNEQFF. The V gene is TRBV6-2 or TRBV6-3, the J gene TRBJ2-1, with 7 bases fitting TRBD2. V gave up 0 bases and J gave up 5 bases; unmatched junction bases: 7. The V gene's germline CDR1 is MNHEY and CDR2 SVGEGT. The CDR3 is 16 residues long.

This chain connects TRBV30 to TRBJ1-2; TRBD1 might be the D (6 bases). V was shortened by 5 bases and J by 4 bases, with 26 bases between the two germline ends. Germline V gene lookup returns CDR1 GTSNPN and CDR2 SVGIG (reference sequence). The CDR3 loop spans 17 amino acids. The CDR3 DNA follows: TGTGCCTGGGATTTTGGGTGGACAGCCAGGGGCCTCTATGGCTACACCTTC. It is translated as CAWDFGWTARGLYGYTF.

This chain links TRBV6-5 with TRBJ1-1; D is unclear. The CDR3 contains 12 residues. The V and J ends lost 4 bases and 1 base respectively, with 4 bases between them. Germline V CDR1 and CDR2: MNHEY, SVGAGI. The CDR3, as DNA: TGTGCCAGCAGTTCCTGGAACACTGAAGCTTTCTTT. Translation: CASSSWNTEAFF.

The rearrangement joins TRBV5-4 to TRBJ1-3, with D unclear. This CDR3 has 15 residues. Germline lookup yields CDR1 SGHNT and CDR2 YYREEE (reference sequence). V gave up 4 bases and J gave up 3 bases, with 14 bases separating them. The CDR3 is CASSKNLDGGNTIYF. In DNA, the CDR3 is TGTGCCAGCAGCAAAAACCTGGACGGTGGAAACACCATATATTTT.

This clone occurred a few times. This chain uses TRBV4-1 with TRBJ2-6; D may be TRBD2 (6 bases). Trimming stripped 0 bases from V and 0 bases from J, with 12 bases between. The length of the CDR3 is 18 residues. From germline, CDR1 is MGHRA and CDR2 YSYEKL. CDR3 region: CASSQESGSHSGANVLTF. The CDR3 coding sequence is TGCGCCAGCAGCCAAGAAAGCGGGTCGCACTCTGGGGCCAACGTCCTGACTTTC.

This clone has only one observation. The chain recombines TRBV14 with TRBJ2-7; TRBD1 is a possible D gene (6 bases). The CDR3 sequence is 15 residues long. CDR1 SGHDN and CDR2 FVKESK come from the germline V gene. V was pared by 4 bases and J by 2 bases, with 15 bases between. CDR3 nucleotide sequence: TGTGCCAGCAGCCTAGGACAGTTAGGAGCCTACGAGCAGTACTTC. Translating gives CASSLGQLGAYEQYF.

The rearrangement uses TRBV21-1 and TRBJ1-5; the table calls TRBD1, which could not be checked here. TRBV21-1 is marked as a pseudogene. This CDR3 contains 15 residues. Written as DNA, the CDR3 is TGTGCCAGCAGCATCCCGGGACAGGTCCCTCAGCCCCAGCATTTT. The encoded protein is CASSIPGQVPQPQHF.

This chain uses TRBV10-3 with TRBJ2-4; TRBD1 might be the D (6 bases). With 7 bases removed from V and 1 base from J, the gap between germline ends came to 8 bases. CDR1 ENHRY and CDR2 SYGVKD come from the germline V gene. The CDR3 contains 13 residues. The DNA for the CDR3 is TGTGCCATCAATGACAGGGCCAAAAACATTCAGTACTTC. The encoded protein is CAINDRAKNIQYF.

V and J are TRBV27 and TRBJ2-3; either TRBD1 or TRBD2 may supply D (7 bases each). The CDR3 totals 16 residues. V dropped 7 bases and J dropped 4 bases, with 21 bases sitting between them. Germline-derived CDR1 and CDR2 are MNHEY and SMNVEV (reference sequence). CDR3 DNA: TGTGCCAGCAAGGGGGCGTCGGGACTACGGCCAGATACGCAGTATTTT. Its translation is CASKGASGLRPDTQYF.

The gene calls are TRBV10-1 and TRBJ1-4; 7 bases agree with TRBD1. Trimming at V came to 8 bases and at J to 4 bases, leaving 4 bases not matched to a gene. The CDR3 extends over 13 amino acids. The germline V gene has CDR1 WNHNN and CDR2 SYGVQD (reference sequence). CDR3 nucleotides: TGCGCCAGCCCGACAGGGTGTAATGAAAAACTGTTTTTT. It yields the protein CASPTGCNEKLFF.

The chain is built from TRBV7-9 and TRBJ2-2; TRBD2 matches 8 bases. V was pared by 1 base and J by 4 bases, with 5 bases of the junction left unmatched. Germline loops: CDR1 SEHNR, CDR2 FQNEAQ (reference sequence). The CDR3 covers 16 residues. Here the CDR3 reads CASSLGGGGFTGELFF. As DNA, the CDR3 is TGTGCCAGCAGCTTAGGCGGCGGGGGGTTCACCGGGGAGCTGTTTTTT.

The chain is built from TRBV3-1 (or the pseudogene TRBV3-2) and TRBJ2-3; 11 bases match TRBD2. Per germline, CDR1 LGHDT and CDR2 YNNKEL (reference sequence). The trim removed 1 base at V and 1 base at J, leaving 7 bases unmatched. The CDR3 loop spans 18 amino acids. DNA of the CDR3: TGTGCCAGCAGCCAAGTGATTAGCGGGGGGGCCCGCACAGATACGCAGTATTTT. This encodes CASSQVISGGARTDTQYF.

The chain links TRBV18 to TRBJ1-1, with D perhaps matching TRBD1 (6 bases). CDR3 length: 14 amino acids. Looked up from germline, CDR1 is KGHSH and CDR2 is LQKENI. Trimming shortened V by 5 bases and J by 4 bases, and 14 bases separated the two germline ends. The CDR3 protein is CASSTQQGLTEAFF. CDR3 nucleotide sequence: TGTGCCAGCTCAACGCAACAGGGACTCACTGAAGCTTTCTTT. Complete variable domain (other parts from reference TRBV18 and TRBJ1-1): NAGVMQNPRHLVRRRGQEARLRCSPMKGHSHVYWYRQLPEEGLKFMVYLQKENIIDESGMPKERFSAEFPKEGPSILRIQQVVRGDSAAYFCASSTQQGLTEAFFGQGTRLTVV.

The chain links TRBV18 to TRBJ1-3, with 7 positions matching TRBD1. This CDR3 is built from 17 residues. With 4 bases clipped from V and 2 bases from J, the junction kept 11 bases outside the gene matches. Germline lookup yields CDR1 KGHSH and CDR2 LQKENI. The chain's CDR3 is CASSLLQGVKTGNTIYF. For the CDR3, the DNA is TGTGCCAGCTCACTACTCCAGGGGGTAAAGACTGGAAACACCATATATTTT.

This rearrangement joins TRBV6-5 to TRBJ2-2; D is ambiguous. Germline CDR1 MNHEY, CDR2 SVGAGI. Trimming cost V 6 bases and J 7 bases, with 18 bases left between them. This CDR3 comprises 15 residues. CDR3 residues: CASRQAGYLSGELFF. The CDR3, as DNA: TGTGCCAGCAGGCAGGCAGGCTACTTGAGCGGGGAGCTGTTTTTT.

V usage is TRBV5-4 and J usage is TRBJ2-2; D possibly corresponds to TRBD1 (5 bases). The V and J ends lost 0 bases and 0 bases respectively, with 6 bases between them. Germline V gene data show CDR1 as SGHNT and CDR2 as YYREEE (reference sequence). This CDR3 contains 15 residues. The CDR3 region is CASSLEGANTGELFF. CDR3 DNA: TGTGCCAGCAGCTTGGAAGGGGCGAACACCGGGGAGCTGTTTTTT.

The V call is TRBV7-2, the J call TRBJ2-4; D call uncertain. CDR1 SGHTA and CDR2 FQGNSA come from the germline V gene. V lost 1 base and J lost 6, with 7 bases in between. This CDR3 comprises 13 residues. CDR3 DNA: TGTGCCAGCAGCTTAGGGGCAGGAAACATTCAGTACTTC. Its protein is CASSLGAGNIQYF. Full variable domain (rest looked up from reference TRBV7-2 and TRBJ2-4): GAGVSQSPSNKVTEKGKDVELRCDPISGHTALYWYRQSLGQGLEFLIYFQGNSAPDKSGLPSDRFSAERTGGSVSTLTIQRTQQEDSAVYLCASSLGAGNIQYFGAGTRLSVL.

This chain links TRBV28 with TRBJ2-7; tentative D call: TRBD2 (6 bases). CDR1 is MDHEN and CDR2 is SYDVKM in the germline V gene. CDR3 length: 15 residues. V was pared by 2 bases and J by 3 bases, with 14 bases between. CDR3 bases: TGTGCCAGCAGTTTACTCGGGGTCGGGGGCTACGAGCAGTACTTC. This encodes CASSLLGVGGYEQYF.

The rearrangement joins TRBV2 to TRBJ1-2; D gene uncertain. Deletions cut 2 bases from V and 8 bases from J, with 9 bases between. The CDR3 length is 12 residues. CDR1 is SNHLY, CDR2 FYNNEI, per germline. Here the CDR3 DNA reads TGTGCCAGCAGTGAAAACCTTGTGGGCTACACCTTC. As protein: CASSENLVGYTF.

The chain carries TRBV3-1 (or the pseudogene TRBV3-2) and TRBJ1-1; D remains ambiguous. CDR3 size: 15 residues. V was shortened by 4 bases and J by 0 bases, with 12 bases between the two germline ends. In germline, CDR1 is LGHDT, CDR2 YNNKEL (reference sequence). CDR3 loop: CASSLHKGLNTEAFF. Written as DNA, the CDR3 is TGTGCCAGCAGCCTCCACAAGGGTCTGAACACTGAAGCTTTCTTT.

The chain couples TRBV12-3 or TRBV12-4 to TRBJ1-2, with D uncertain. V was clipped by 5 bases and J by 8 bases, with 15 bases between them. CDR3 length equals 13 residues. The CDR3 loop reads CASSAGRAMGYTF. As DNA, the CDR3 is TGTGCCAGCAGTGCCGGACGAGCTATGGGCTACACCTTC.

CDR3 nucleotides: TGTGCCAGCTCACCTGGGACTGTCCGGAAGTGGGGCTACACCTTC. Translating it yields CASSPGTVRKWGYTF. V usage is TRBV18 and J usage is TRBJ1-2; TRBD1 is a possible D gene (5 bases). This CDR3 region has 15 residues. Trimming removed 3 bases at V and 8 bases at J, with 19 bases between. Germline CDR1 is KGHSH and CDR2 is LQKENI.

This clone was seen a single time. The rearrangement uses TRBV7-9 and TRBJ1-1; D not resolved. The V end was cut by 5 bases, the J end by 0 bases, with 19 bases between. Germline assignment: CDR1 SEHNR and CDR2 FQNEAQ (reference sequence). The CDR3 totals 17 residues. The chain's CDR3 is CASSPSSAWGVNTEAFF. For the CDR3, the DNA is TGTGCCAGCAGCCCTTCGTCCGCTTGGGGAGTGAACACTGAAGCTTTCTTT.

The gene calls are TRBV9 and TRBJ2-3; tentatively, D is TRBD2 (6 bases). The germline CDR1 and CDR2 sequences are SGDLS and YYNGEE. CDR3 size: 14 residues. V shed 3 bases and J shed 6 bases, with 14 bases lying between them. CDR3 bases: TGTGCCAGCAGCGCGACTAGTCCCGTCGATACGCAGTATTTT. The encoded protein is CASSATSPVDTQYF. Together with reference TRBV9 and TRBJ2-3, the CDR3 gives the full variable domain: DSGVTQTPKHLITATGQRVTLRCSPRSGDLSVYWYQQSLDQGLQFLIQYYNGEERAKGNILERFSAQQFPDLHSELNLSSLELGDSALYFCASSATSPVDTQYFGPGTRLTVL.